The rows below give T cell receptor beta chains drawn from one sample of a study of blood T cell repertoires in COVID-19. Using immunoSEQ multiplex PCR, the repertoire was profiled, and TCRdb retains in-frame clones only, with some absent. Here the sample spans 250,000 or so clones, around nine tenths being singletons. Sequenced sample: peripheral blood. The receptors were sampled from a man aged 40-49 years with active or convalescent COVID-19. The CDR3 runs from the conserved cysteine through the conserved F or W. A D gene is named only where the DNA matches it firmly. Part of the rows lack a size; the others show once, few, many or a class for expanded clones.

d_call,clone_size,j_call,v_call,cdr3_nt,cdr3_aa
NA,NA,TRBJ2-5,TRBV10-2,TGCGCCAGCAGTGAGTCACGGGGAGAGACCCAGTACTTC,CASSESRGETQYF
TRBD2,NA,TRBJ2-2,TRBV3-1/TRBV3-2,TGTGCCAGCAGCCAGCCGGGACTAGCGGGCACCGGGGAGCTGTTTTTT,CASSQPGLAGTGELFF
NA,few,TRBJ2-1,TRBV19,TGTGCCACTAGTTCAGGCTATGAGCAGTTCTTC,CATSSGYEQFF
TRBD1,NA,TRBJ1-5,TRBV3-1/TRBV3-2,TGTGCCAGCAGCCAACCCACAGGGGAAAGCAATCAGCCCCAGCATTTT,CASSQPTGESNQPQHF
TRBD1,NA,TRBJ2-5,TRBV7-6,TGTGCCAGCAGCTTAGTACAAGGACAGGGGTACAGGACCCAGTACTTC,CASSLVQGQGYRTQYF
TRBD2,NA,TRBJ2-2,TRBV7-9,TGTGCCAGCAGCTTCCCCCTAGCGGGGGACACCGGGGAGCTGTTTTTT,CASSFPLAGDTGELFF
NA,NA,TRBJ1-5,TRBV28,TGTGCCAGCAGTGAGCCGGGGGGCAGTAGCAATCAGCCCCAGCATTTT,CASSEPGGSSNQPQHF
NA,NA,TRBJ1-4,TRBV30,TGTGCCTGGAGGGGCTGGGGAGGGAATGAAAAACTGTTTTTT,CAWRGWGGNEKLFF
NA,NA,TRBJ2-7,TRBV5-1,TGCGCCAGCAGCTTGGGGGGAGGAACCTACGAGCAGTACTTC,CASSLGGGTYEQYF
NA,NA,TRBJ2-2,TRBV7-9,TGTGCCAGCAGCTTATTGATAGGGAGGACCGGGGAGCTGTTTTTT,CASSLLIGRTGELFF
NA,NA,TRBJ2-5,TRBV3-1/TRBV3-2,TGTGCCAGCAGCCAAGGCCTGTCCGGGTACCAAGAGACCCAGTACTTC,CASSQGLSGYQETQYF
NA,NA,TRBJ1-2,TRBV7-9,TGTGCCAGCAGCTTAGCGCGGGATTGGGGCTACACCTTC,CASSLARDWGYTF
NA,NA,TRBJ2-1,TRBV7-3,TGTGCCAGCAGCTCTGGACCGGGACTTTCCTCCTACAATGAGCAGTTCTTC,CASSSGPGLSSYNEQFF
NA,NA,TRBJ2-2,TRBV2,TGTGCCAGCAATGATGGCGGGTTGAACACCGGGGAGCTGTTTTTT,CASNDGGLNTGELFF
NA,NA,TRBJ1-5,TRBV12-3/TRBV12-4,TGTGCCAGCAGTTTCAGTGATCAGCCCCAGCATTTT,CASSFSDQPQHF
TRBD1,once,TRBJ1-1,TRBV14,TGTGCCAGCAGCCCGGGACAGGGGCCGTCTGAAGCTTTCTTT,CASSPGQGPSEAFF
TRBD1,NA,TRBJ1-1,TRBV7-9,TGTGCCAGCAGCAATAAGGGACAGCTTAACACTGAAGCTTTCTTT,CASSNKGQLNTEAFF
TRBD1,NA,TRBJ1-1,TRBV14,TGTGCCAGCAGCCCACCCGGGACAGGGAGGACTGAAGCTTTCTTT,CASSPPGTGRTEAFF